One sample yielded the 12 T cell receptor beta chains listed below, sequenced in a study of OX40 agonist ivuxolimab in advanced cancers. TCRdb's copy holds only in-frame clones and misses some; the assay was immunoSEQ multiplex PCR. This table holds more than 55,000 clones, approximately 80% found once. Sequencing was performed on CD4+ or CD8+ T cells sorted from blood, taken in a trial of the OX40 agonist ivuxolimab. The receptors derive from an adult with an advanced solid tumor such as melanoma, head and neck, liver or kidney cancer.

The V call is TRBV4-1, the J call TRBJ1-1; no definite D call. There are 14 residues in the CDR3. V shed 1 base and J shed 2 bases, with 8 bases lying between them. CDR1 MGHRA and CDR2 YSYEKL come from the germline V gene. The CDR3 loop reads CASSQAGSNTEAFF. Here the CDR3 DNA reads TGCGCCAGCAGCCAAGCAGGCAGTAACACTGAAGCTTTCTTT.

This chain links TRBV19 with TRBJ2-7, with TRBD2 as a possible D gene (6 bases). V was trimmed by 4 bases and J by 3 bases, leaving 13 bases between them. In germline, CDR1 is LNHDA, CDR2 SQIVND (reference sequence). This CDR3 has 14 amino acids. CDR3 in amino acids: CASSNRGNLYEQYF. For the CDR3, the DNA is TGTGCCAGTAGTAACCGGGGGAATCTCTACGAGCAGTACTTC.

CDR3 region: CASSYERGTYEQYF. The CDR3 DNA reads as TGTGCCAGCAGTTATGAGCGGGGGACCTACGAGCAGTACTTC. This sequence joins TRBV6-5 and TRBJ2-7; the match to TRBD2 covers 8 bases. The CDR3 consists of 14 residues. Germline-derived CDR1 and CDR2 are MNHEY and SVGAGI. J was trimmed by 2 bases and V by 3 bases; bases with no gene match: 3.

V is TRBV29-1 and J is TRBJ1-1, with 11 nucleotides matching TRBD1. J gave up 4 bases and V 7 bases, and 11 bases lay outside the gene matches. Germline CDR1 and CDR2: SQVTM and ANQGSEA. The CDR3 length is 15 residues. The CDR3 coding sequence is TGCAGCGGAACGAAGACCGGGACAGGGGGCACTGAAGCTTTCTTT. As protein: CSGTKTGTGGTEAFF.

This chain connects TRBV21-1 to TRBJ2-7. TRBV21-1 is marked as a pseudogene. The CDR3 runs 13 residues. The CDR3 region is CATQLPVSYEQYF. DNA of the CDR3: TGTGCCACCCAGCTTCCTGTCTCCTACGAGCAGTACTTC.

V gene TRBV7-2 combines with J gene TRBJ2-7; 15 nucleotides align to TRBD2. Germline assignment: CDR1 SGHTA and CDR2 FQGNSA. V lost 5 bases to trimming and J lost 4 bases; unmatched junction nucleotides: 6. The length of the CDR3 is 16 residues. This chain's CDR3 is CASSTSGTSGGYEQYF. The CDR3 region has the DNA TGTGCCAGCAGCACCTCCGGGACTAGCGGGGGGTACGAGCAGTACTTC.

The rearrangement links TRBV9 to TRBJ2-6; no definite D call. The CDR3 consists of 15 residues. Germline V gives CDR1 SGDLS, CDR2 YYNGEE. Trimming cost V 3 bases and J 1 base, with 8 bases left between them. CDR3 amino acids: CASSGPGSGANVLTF. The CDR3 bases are TGTGCCAGCAGCGGCCCCGGTTCTGGGGCCAACGTCCTGACTTTC. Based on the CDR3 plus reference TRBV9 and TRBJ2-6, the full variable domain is DSGVTQTPKHLITATGQRVTLRCSPRSGDLSVYWYQQSLDQGLQFLIQYYNGEERAKGNILERFSAQQFPDLHSELNLSSLELGDSALYFCASSGPGSGANVLTFGAGSRLTVL.

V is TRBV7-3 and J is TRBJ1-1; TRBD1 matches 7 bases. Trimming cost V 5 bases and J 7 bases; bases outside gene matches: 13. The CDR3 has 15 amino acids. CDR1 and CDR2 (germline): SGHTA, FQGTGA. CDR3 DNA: TGTGCCAGCAGCCCCGACGACAGGGAGACTTTTGAAGCTTTCTTT. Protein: CASSPDDRETFEAFF.

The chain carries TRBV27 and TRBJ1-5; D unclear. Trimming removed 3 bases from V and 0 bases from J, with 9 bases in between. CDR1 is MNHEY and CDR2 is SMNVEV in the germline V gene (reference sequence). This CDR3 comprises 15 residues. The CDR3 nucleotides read TGTGCCAGCAGTTTCAGTATCCTTAGCAATCAGCCCCAGCATTTT. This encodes CASSFSILSNQPQHF.

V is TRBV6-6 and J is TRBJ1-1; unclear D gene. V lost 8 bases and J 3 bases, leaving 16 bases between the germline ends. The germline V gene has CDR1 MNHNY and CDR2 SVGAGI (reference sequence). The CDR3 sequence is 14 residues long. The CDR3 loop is CASGWKSMDTEAFF. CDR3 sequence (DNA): TGTGCCAGCGGATGGAAGTCTATGGACACTGAAGCTTTCTTT.

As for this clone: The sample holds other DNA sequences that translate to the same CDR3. The CDR3 sequence: CASSLGASRVGQPQHF. In DNA, the CDR3 is TGTGCCAGTAGCCTTGGTGCGTCCAGGGTAGGGCAGCCCCAGCATTTT. The gene calls are TRBV19 and TRBJ1-5; the D gene is possibly TRBD1 (5 bases). The V gene's germline CDR1 is LNHDA and CDR2 SQIVND (reference sequence). V gave up 6 bases and J gave up 7 bases, with 22 bases separating them. The CDR3 spans 16 residues.

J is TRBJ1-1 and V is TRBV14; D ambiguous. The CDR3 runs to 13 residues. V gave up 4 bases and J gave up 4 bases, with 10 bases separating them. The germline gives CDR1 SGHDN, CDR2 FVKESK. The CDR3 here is CASSPEPLTEAFF. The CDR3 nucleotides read TGTGCCAGCAGCCCGGAGCCCCTCACTGAAGCTTTCTTT. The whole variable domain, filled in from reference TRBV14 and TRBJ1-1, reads EAGVTQFPSHSVIEKGQTVTLRCDPISGHDNLYWYRRVMGKEIKFLLHFVKESKQDESGMPNNRFLAERTGGTYSTLKVQPAELEDSGVYFCASSPEPLTEAFFGQGTRLTVV.